This TCR beta chain was captured in a study of beta chain features in type 1 diabetes. At the level of the study: Examined across all samples were around 110 million sorted cells. Whole-study findings and limits: All four CD4+ subsets from Type 1 diabetes patients carried moderately but significantly shorter TCRB CDR3s. In comparison with healthy donors, patients had naive, central memory and Treg TCRB repertoires that appeared more similar.

On this clone itself: Its matching antigen is unknown.

cDNA synthesis used the whole RNA isolate, giving expressed TCRB sequences. An average approximately 3.7 million reads came from naive, central memory and regulatory T cell samples. Sequenced by immunoSEQ multiplex PCR; TCRdb stores in-frame clones only, minus some. The data contain hundreds of thousands of clones, 13% of them singletons. This CDR3 is 13 amino acids long. Germline V gives CDR1 SQVTM, CDR2 ANQGSEA. V was shortened by 5 bases and J by 0 bases, with 8 bases between the two germline ends. The chain has TRBV29-1 and TRBJ2-1, with a possible D match to TRBD1 (5 bases). Sample: naive CD4+ T cells from blood. This receptor was obtained from a man between 18 and 35 years old with type 1 diabetes. Written as DNA, the CDR3 is TGCAGCGTTCGTGGGGCCTCCTACAATGAGCAGTTCTTC. Amino acid sequence: CSVRGASYNEQFF.